This T cell receptor beta chain originates from a study of blood T cell repertoires in COVID-19. Whole-study context: The samples span acute and convalescent COVID-19 from the United States, Italy and Spain. T cells, B-cell-depleted T cells, or PBMCs provided the cDNA or gDNA that served as material.

The CDR3 spans 15 residues. Per the germline V gene, CDR1 is MDHEN and CDR2 is SYDVKM. With 6 bases removed from V and 6 bases from J, the gap between germline ends came to 18 bases. Original methodology: Using reference gene primer amplification, nucleated cell counts were estimated. TCRdb's copy holds only in-frame clones and misses some; the assay was immunoSEQ multiplex PCR. V, J and clone size were drawn from that table, and D and trimming were deduced from the DNA. The sample contains some 130,000 clones, around 80% of which appear only once. This sequence was found in a man in his sixties who had recovered from COVID-19. The sequencing sample was made of peripheral blood. This chain uses TRBV28 with TRBJ1-5; tentatively, D is TRBD1 (5 bases). The CDR3, as DNA: TGTGCCAGCAGACGCCTGACCGGGGGGGGTCAGCCCCAGCATTTT. Translating gives CASRRLTGGGQPQHF.